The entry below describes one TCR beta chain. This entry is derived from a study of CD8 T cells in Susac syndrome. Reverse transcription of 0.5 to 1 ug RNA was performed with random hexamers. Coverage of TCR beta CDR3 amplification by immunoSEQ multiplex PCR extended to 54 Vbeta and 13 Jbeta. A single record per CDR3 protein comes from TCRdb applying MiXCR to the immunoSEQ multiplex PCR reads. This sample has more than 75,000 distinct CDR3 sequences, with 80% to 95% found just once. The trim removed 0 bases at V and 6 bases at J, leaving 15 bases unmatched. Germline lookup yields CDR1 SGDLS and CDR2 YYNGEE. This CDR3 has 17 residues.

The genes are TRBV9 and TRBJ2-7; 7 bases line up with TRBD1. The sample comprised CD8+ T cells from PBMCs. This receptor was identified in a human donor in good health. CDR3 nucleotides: TGTGCCAGCAGCGTAGGGGAAGGGGGCAAGTCTGAGTTCGAGCAGTACTTC. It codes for CASSVGEGGKSEFEQYF. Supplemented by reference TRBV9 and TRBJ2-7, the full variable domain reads DSGVTQTPKHLITATGQRVTLRCSPRSGDLSVYWYQQSLDQGLQFLIQYYNGEERAKGNILERFSAQQFPDLHSELNLSSLELGDSALYFCASSVGEGGKSEFEQYFGPGTRLTVT.